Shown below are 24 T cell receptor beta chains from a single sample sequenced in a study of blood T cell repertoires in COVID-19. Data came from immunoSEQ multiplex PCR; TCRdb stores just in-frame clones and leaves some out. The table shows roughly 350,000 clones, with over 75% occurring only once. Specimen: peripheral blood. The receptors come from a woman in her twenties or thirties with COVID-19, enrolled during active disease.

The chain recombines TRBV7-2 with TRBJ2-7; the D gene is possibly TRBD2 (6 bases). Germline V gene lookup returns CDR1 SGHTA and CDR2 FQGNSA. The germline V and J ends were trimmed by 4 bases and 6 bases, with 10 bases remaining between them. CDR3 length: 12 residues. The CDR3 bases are TGTGCCAGCAGCTCGACTAGACTCGAGCAGTACTTC. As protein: CASSSTRLEQYF.

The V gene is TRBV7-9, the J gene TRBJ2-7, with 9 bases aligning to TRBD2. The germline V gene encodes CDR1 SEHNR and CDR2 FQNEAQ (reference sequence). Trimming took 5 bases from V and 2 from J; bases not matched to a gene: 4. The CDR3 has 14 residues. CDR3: CASSRSGSPYEQYF. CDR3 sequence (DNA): TGTGCCAGCAGCCGTAGCGGGAGTCCCTACGAGCAGTACTTC.

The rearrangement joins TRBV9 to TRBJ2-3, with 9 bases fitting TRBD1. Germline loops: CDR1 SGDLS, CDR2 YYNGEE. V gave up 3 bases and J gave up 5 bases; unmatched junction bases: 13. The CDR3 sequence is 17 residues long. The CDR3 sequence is CASSARWGTGFLDTQYF. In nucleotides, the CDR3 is TGTGCCAGCAGCGCGCGGTGGGGGACAGGGTTCTTAGATACGCAGTATTTT.

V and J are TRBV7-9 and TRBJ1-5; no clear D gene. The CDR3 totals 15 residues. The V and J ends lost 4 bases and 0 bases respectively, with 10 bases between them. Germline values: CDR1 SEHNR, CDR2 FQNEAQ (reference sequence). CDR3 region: CASSSERDSNQPQHF. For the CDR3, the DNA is TGTGCCAGCAGCTCAGAACGGGATAGCAATCAGCCCCAGCATTTT.

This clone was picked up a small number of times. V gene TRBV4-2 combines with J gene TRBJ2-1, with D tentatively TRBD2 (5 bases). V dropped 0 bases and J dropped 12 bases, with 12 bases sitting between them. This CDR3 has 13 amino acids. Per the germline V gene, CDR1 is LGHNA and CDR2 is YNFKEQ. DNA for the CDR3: TGTGCCAGCAGCCAAGAACGGAGGAGTGGGCAGTTCTTC. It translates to CASSQERRSGQFF.

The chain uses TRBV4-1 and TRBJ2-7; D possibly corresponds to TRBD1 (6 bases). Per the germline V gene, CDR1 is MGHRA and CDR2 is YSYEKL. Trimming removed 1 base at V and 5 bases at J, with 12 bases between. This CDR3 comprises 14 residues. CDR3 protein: CASSQVGAGDEQYF. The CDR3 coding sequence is TGCGCCAGCAGCCAAGTGGGGGCAGGAGACGAGCAGTACTTC.

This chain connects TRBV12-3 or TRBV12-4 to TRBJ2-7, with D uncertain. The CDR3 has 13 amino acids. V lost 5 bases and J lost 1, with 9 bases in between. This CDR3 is CASSGPLSYEQYF. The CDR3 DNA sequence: TGTGCCAGCAGTGGCCCTTTGTCCTACGAGCAGTACTTC.

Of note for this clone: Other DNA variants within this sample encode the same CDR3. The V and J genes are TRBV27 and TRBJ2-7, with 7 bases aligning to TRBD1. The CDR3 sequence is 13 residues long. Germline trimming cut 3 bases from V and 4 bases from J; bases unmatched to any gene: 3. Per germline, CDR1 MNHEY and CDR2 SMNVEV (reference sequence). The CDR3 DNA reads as TGTGCCAGCAGTTTGGTACAGGGGTACGAGCAGTACTTC. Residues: CASSLVQGYEQYF.

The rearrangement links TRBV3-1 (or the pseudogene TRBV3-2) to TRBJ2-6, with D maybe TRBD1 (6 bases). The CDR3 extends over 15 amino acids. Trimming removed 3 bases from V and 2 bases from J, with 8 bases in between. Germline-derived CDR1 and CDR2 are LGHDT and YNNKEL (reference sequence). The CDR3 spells CASSQGQTGANVLTF. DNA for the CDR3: TGTGCCAGCAGCCAGGGACAAACTGGGGCCAACGTCCTGACTTTC.

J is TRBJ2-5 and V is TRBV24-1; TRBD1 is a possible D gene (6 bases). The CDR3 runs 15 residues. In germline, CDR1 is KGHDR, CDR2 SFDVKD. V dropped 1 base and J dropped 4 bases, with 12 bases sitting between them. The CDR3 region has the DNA TGTGCCACCAGTGATTTCGGTCAGGGGCGAGAGACCCAGTACTTC. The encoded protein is CATSDFGQGRETQYF.

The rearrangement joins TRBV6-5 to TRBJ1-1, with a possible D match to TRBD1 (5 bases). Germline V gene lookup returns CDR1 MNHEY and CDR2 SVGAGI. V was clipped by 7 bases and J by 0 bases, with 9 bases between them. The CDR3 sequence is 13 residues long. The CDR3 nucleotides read TGTGCCAGCAACCGGGGGGTGAACACTGAAGCTTTCTTT. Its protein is CASNRGVNTEAFF.

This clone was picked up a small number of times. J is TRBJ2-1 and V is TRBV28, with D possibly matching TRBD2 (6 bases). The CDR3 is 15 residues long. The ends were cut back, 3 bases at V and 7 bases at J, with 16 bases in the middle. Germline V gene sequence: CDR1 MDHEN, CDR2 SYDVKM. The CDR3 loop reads CASSFWVEGGNEQFF. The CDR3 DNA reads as TGTGCCAGCAGTTTTTGGGTAGAAGGAGGGAATGAGCAGTTCTTC.

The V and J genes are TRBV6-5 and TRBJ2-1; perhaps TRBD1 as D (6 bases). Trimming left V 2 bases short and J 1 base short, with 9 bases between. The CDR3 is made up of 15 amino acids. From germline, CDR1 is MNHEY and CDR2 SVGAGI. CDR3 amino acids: CASSYKGESYNEQFF. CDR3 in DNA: TGTGCCAGCAGTTACAAGGGGGAGTCCTACAATGAGCAGTTCTTC.

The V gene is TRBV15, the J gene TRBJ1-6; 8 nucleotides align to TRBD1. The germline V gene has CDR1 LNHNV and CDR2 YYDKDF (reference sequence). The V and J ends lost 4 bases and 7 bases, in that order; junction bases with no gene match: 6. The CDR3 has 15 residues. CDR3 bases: TGTGCCACCAGCACAAGACAGGGGAGAAATTCACCCCTCCACTTT. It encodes CATSTRQGRNSPLHF.

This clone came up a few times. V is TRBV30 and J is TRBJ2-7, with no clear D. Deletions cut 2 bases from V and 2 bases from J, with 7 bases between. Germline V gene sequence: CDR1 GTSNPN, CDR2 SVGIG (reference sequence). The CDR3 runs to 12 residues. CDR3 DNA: TGTGCCTGGAGTCTCTCTGCCTACGAGCAGTACTTC. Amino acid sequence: CAWSLSAYEQYF.

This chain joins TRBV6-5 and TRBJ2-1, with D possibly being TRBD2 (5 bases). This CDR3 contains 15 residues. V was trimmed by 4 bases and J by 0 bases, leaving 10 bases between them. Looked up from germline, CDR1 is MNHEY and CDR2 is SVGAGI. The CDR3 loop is CASSLWESSYNEQFF. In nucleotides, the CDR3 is TGTGCCAGCAGTTTGTGGGAGAGCTCCTACAATGAGCAGTTCTTC.

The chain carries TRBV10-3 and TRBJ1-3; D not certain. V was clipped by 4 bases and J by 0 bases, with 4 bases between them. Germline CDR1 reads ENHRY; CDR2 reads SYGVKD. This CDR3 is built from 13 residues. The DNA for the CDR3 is TGTGCCATCAGTGTCTACTCTGGAAACACCATATATTTT. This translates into CAISVYSGNTIYF.

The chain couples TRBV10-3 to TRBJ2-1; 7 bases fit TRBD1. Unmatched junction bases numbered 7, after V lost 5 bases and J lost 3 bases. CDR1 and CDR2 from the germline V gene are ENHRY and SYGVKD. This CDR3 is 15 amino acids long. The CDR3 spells CAISSRGDSYNEQFF. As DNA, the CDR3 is TGTGCCATCAGTTCGAGAGGGGACAGCTACAATGAGCAGTTCTTC.

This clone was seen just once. The CDR3 bases are TGTGCCAGCAGCTTAGCTAGTGAAGAGACCCAGTACTTC. Protein product: CASSLASEETQYF. The V gene is TRBV11-2, the J gene TRBJ2-5; D is unresolved. There are 13 residues in the CDR3. Trimming left V 1 base short and J 3 bases short, with 6 bases between. The germline V gene has CDR1 SGHAT and CDR2 FQNNGV.

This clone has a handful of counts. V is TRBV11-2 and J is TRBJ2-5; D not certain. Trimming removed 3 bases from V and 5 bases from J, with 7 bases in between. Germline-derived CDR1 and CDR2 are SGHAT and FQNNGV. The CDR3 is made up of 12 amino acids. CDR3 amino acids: CASSFQVETQYF. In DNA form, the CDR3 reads TGTGCCAGCAGCTTTCAGGTCGAGACCCAGTACTTC.

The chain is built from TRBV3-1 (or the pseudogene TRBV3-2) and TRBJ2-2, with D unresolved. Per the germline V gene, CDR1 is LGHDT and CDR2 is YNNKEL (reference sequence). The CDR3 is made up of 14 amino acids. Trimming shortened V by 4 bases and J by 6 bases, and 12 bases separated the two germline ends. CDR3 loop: CASSPSPGSGELFF. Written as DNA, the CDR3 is TGTGCCAGCAGCCCGTCACCAGGTTCCGGGGAGCTGTTTTTT.

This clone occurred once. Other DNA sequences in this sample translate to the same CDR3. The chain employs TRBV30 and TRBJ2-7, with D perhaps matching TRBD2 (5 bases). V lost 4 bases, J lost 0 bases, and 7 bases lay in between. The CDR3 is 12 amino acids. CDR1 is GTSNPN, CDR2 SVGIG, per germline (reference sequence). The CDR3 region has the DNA TGTGCCTGGATGGGGAGCTCCTACGAGCAGTACTTC. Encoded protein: CAWMGSSYEQYF.

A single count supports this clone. The CDR3 DNA reads as TGTGCCAGCAGTTACGCGGGGACGGTGAACACTGAAGCTTTCTTT. Translated, it gives CASSYAGTVNTEAFF. The chain is built from TRBV6-2 or TRBV6-3 and TRBJ1-1; maybe TRBD1 (5 bases). V dropped 2 bases and J dropped 0 bases, with 10 bases sitting between them. Per the germline V gene, CDR1 is MNHEY and CDR2 is SVGEGT. The CDR3 runs 15 residues.

The CDR3 is CATSRDPSAGYNQPQHF. DNA for the CDR3: TGTGCCACCAGCAGAGACCCGTCGGCAGGTTACAATCAGCCCCAGCATTTT. The V gene is TRBV15, the J gene TRBJ1-5, with D uncertain. V gave up 0 bases and J gave up 3 bases, with 15 bases separating them. The CDR3 runs to 17 residues. CDR1 is LNHNV, CDR2 YYDKDF, per germline (reference sequence).